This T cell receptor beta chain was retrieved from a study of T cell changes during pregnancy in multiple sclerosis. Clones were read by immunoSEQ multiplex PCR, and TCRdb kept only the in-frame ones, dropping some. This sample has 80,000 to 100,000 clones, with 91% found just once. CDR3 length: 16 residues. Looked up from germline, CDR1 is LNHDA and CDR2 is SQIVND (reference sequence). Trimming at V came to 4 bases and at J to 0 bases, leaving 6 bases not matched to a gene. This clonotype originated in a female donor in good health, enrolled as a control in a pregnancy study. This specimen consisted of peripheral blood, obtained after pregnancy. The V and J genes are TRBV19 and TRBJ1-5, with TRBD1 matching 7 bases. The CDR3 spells CASSTTGAYSNQPQHF. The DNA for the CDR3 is TGTGCCAGTAGTACCACAGGGGCCTATAGCAATCAGCCCCAGCATTTT.